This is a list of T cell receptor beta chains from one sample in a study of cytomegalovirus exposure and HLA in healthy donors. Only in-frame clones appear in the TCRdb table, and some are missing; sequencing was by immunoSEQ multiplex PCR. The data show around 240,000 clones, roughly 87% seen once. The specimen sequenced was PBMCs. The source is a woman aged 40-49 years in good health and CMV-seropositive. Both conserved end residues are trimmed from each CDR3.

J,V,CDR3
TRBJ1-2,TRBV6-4,ASSPGTGNYGYT
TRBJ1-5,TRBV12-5,ASGPDGGAGSQPQH
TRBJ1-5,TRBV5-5,ASSLGVAGHQPQH
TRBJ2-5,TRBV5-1,ASSLTGMGQETQY
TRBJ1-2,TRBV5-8,ASSFPANYGYT
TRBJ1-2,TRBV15,ATSRDLPGRNYGYT
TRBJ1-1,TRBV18,ASSTGGLPENTEAF
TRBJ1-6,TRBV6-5,ASRLDSSSAPLH
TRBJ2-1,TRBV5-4,ASSSFPGGHEQF
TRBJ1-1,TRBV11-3,ASSLFAVDTEAF
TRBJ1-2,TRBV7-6,ASSLTQSEGTANYGYT
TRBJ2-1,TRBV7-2,ASSREGTHSYNEQF
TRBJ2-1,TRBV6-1,ASSAIGTRGGNEQF
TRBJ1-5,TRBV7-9,ASSPGPGTGINSNQPQH
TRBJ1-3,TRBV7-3,ASSLNAGNSGNTIY
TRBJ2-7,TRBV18,ASSPDRGISYEQY
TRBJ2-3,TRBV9,ASSVRSSATDTQY
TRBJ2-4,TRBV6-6,ATETAWIQY
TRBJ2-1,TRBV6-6,ASTLGNKWESNEQF
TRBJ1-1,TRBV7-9,ASSGRTGENTEAF
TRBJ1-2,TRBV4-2,ASSRMGTNYGYT
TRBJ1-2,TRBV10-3,AIPHGVAGQGGYT